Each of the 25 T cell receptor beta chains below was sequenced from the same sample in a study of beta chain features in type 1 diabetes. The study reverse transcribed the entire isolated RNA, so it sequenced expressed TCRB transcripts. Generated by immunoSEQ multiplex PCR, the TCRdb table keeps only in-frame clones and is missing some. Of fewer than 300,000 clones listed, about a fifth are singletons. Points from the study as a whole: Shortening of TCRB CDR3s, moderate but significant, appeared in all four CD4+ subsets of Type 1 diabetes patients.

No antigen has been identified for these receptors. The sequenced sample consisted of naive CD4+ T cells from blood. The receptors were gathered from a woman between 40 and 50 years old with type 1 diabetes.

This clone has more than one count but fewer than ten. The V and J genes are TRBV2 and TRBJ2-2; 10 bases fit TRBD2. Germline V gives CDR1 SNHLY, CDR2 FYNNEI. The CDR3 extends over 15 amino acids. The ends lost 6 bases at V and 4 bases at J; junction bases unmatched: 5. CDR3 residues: CASSLGLASTGELFF. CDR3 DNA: TGTGCCAGCAGCCTGGGACTAGCGAGCACCGGGGAGCTGTTTTTT.

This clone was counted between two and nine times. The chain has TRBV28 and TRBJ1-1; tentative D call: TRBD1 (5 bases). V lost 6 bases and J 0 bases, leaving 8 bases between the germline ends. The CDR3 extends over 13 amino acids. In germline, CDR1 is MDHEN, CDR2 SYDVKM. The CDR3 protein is CASRTDMNTEAFF. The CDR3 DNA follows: TGTGCCAGCAGGACAGATATGAACACTGAAGCTTTCTTT.

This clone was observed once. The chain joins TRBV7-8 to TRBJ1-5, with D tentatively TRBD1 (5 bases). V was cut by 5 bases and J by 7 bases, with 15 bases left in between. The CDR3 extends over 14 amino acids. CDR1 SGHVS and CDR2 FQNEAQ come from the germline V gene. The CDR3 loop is CASSAAGRGQPQHF. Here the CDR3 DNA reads TGTGCCAGCAGCGCGGCGGGGCGAGGACAGCCCCAGCATTTT.

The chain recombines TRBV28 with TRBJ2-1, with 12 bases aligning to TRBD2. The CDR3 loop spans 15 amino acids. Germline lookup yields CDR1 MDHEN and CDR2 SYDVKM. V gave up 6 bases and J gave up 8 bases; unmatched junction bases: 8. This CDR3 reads CASSHLTSGSHEQFF. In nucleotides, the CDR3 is TGTGCCAGCAGCCACCTGACTAGCGGGAGCCATGAGCAGTTCTTC.

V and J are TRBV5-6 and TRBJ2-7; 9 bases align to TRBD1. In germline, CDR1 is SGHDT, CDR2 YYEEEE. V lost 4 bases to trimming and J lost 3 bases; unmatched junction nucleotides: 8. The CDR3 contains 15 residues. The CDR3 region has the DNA TGTGCCAGCAGCCCGGCGGGGACAGGGCACTACGAGCAGTACTTC. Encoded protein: CASSPAGTGHYEQYF.

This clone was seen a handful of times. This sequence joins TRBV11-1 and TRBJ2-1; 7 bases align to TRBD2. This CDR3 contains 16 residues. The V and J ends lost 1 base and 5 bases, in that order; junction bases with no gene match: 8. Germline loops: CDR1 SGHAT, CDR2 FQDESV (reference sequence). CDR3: CASSLVSGSYNNEQFF. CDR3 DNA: TGTGCCAGCAGCTTAGTTAGCGGGTCTTACAACAATGAGCAGTTCTTC. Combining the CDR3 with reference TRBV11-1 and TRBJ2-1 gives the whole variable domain EAEVAQSPRYKITEKSQAVAFWCDPISGHATLYWYRQILGQGPELLVQFQDESVVDDSQLPKDRFSAERLKGVDSTLKIQPAELGDSAMYLCASSLVSGSYNNEQFFGPGTRLTVL.

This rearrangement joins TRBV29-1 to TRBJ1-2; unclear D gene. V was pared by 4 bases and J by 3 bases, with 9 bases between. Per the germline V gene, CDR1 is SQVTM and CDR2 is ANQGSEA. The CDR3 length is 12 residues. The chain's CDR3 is CSVGGADYGYTF. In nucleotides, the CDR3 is TGCAGCGTTGGGGGAGCGGACTATGGCTACACCTTC. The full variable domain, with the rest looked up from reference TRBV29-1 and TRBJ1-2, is SAVISQKPSRDICQRGTSLTIQCQVDSQVTMMFWYRQQPGQSLTLIATANQGSEATYESGFVIDKFPISRPNLTFSTLTVSNMSPEDSSIYLCSVGGADYGYTFGSGTRLTVV.

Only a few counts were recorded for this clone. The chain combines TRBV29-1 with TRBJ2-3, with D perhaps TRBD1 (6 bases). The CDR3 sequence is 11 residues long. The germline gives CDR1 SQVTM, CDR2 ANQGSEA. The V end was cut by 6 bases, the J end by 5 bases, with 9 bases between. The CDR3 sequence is CSVKQGDTQYF. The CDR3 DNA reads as TGCAGCGTGAAACAGGGAGATACGCAGTATTTT.

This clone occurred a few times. CDR3 in DNA: TGCAGTGCTAGAGGGGACAGGGACGCTTTCTTT. It encodes CSARGDRDAFF. The chain recombines TRBV20-1 with TRBJ1-1; 9 bases line up with TRBD1. The CDR3 sequence is 11 residues long. The ends lost 1 base at V and 11 bases at J; junction bases unmatched: 2. CDR1 and CDR2 from the germline V gene are DFQATT and SNEGSKA (reference sequence).

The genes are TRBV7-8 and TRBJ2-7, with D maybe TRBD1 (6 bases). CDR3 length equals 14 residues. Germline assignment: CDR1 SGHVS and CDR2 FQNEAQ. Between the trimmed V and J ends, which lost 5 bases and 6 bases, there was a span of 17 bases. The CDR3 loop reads CASSPGLQGSEQYF. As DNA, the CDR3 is TGTGCCAGCAGCCCGGGGCTACAGGGCTCCGAGCAGTACTTC.

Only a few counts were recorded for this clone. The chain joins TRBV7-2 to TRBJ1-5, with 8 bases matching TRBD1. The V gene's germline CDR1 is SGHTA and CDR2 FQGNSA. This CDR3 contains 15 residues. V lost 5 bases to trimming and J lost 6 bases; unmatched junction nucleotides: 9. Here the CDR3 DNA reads TGTGCCAGCAGCCGTCTCGGACAGGGAGGTCAGCCCCAGCATTTT. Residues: CASSRLGQGGQPQHF.

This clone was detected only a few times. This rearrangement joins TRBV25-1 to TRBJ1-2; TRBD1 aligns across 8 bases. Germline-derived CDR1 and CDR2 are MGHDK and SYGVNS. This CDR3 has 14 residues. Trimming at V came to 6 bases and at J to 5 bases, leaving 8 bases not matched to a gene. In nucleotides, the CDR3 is TGTGCCAGCAGCGGACAGGGTTCTTCGTATGGCTACACCTTC. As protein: CASSGQGSSYGYTF.

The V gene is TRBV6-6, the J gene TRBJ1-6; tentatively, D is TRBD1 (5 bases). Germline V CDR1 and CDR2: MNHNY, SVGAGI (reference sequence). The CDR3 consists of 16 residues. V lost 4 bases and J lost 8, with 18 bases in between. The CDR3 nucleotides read TGTGCCAGCAGTTCCCGGGACCCCCGCGGGGATTCACCCCTCCACTTT. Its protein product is CASSSRDPRGDSPLHF.

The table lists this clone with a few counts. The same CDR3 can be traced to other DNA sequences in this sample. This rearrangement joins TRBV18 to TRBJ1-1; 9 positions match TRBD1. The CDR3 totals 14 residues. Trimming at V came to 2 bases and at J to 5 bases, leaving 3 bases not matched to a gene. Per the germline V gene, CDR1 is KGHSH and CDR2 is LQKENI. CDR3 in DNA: TGTGCCAGCTCACCAAGGACAGGGGATACTGAAGCTTTCTTT. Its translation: CASSPRTGDTEAFF.

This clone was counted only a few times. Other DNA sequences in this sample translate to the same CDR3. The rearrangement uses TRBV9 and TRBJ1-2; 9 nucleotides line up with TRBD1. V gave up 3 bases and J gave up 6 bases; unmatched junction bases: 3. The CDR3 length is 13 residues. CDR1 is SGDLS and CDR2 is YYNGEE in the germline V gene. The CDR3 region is CASSAGQGDGYTF. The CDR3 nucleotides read TGTGCCAGCAGCGCGGGACAGGGTGATGGCTACACCTTC.

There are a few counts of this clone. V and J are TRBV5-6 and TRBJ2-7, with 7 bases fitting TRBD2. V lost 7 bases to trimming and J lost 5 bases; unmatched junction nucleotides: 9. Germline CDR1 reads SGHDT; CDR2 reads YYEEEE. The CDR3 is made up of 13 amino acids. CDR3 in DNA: TGTGCCAGCTCCAGACTAGCCCCCAACGAGCAGTACTTC. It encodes CASSRLAPNEQYF. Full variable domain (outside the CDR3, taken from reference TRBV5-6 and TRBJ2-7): DAGVTQSPTHLIKTRGQQVTLRCSPKSGHDTVSWYQQALGQGPQFIFQYYEEEERQRGNFPDRFSGHQFPNYSSELNVNALLLGDSALYLCASSRLAPNEQYFGPGTRLTVT.

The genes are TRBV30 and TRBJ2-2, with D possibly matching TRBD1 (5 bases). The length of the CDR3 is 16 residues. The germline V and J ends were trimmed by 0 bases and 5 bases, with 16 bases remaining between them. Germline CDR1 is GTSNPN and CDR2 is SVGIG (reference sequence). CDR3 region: CAWSVQGRVLTGELFF. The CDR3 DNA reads TGTGCCTGGAGTGTACAAGGCAGGGTGTTGACCGGGGAGCTGTTTTTT.

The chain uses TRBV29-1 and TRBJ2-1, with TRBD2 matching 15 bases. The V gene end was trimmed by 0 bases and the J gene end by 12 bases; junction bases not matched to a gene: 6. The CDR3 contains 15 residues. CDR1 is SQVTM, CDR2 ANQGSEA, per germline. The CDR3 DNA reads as TGCAGCGTTGAAGAGGGACTAGCGGGAGGAGGAGGGCAGTTCTTC. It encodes CSVEEGLAGGGGQFF.

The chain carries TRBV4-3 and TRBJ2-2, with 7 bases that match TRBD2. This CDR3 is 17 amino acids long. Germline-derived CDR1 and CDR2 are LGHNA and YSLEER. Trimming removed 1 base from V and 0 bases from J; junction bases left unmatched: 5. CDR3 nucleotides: TGCGCCAGCAGCCAAGGGGGCCGGGAGGCGAACACCGGGGAGCTGTTTTTT. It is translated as CASSQGGREANTGELFF.

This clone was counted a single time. CDR3 sequence reads: CASSYFLDQRKAFF. The CDR3 nucleotides are TGTGCCAGCAGTTACTTCCTAGATCAACGCAAGGCTTTCTTT. This sequence joins TRBV6-5 and TRBJ1-1, with D uncertain. The CDR3 has 14 residues. V was clipped by 1 base and J by 11 bases, with 17 bases between them. Germline values: CDR1 MNHEY, CDR2 SVGAGI.

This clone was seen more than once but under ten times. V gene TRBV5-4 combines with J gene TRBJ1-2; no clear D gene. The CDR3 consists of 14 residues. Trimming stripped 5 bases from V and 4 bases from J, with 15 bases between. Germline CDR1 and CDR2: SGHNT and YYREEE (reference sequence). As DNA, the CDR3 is TGTGCCAGCAGACCGGGGTCCACCACCTATGGCTACACCTTC. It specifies CASRPGSTTYGYTF.

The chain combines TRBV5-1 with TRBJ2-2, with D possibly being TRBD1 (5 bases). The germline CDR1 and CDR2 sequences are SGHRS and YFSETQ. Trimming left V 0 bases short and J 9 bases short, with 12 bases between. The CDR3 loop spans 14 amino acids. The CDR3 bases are TGCGCCAGCAGCTTGGCAGGGTCTTCCTGGGAGCTGTTTTTT. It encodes CASSLAGSSWELFF.

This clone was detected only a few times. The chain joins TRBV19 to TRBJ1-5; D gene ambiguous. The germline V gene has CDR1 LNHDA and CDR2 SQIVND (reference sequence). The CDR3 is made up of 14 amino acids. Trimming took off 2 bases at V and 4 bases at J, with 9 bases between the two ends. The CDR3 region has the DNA TGTGCCAGTAGTATAAGGCCCGGGAATCAGCCCCAGCATTTT. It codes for CASSIRPGNQPQHF.

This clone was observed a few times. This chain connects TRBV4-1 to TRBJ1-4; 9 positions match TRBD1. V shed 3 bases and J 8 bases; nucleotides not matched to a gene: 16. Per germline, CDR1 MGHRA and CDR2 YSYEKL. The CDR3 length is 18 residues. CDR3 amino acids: CASSHYTTPRDRVEKLFF. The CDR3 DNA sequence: TGCGCCAGCAGCCACTACACAACTCCTCGGGACAGGGTGGAAAAACTGTTTTTT.

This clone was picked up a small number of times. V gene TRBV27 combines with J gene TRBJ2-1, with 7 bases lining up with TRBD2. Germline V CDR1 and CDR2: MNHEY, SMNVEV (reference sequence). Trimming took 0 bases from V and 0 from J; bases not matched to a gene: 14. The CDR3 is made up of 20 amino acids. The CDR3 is CASSLSPGGLTPSSYNEQFF. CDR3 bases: TGTGCCAGCAGTTTATCACCGGGAGGCCTTACCCCTAGCTCCTACAATGAGCAGTTCTTC.